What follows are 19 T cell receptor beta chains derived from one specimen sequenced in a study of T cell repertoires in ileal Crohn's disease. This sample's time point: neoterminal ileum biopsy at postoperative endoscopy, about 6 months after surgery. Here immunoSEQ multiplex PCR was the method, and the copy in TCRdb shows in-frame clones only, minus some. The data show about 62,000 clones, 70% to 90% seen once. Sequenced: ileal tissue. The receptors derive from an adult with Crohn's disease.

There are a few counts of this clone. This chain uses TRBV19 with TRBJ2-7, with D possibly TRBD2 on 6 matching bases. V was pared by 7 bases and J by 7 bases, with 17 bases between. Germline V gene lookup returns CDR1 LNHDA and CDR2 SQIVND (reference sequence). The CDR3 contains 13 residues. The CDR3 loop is CASKGLAGREQYF. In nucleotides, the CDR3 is TGTGCCAGTAAGGGGCTAGCTGGGAGGGAGCAGTACTTC. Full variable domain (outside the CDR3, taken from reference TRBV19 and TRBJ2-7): DGGITQSPKYLFRKEGQNVTLSCEQNLNHDAMYWYRQDPGQGLRLIYYSQIVNDFQKGDIAEGYSVSREKKESFPLTVTSAQKNPTAFYLCASKGLAGREQYFGPGTRLTVT.

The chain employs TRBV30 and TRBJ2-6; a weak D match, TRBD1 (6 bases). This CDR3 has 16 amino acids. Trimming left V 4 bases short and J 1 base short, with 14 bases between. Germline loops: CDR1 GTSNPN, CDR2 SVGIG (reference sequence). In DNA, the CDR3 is TGTGCCTGGATCCCAGGGGAACGGTCTGGGGCCAACGTCCTGACTTTC. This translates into CAWIPGERSGANVLTF.

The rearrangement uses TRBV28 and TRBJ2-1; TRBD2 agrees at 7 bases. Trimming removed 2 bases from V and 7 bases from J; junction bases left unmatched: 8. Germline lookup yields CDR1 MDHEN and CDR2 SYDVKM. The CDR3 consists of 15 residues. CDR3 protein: CASSLVNFGGNEQFF. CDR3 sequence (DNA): TGTGCCAGCAGTTTAGTTAACTTCGGGGGGAATGAGCAGTTCTTC.

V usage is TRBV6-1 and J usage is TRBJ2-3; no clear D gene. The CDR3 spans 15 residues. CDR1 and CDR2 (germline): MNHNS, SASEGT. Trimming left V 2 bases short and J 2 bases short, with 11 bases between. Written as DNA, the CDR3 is TGTGCCAGCAGTGAAAGGTTCAGCGACACAGATACGCAGTATTTT. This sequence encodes CASSERFSDTDTQYF.

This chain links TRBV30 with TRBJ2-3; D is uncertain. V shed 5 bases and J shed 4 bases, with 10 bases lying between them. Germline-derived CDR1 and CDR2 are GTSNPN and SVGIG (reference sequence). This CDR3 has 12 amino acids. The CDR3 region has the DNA TGTGCCTGGGGTGCCTCTGCAGATACGCAGTATTTT. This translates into CAWGASADTQYF.

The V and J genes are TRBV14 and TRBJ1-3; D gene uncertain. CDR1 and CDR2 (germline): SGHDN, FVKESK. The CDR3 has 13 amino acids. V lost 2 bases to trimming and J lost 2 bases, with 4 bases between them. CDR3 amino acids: CASSQRAGNTIYF. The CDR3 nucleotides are TGTGCCAGCAGCCAACGAGCTGGAAACACCATATATTTT.

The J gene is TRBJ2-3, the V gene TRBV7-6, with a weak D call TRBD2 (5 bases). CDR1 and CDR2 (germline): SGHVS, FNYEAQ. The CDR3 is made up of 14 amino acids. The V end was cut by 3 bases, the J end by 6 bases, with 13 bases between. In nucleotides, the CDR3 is TGTGCCAGCAGCTTCGGGGTTTATTCGGATACGCAGTATTTT. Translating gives CASSFGVYSDTQYF.

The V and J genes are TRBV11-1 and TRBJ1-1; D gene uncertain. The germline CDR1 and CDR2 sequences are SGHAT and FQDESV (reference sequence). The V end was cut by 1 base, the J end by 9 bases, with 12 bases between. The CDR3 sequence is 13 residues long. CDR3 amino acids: CASSLGEGSKAFF. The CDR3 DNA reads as TGTGCCAGCAGCTTAGGGGAGGGATCTAAAGCTTTCTTT.

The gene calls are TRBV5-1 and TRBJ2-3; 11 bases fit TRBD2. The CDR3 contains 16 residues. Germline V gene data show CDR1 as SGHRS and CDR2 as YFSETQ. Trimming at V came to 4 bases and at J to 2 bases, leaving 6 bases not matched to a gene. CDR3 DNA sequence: TGCGCCAGCAGCACCCCTAGCGGGGGGACCACAGATACGCAGTATTTT. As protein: CASSTPSGGTTDTQYF.

The CDR3 is CASSPSGTAYEQYF. The CDR3 DNA reads as TGTGCCAGCAGCCCCTCCGGGACAGCCTACGAGCAGTACTTC. The chain has TRBV7-2 and TRBJ2-7; 7 nucleotides agree with TRBD1. Germline-derived CDR1 and CDR2 are SGHTA and FQGNSA. This CDR3 is built from 14 residues. V shed 5 bases and J 2 bases; nucleotides not matched to a gene: 6. Full variable domain (rest looked up from reference TRBV7-2 and TRBJ2-7): GAGVSQSPSNKVTEKGKDVELRCDPISGHTALYWYRQSLGQGLEFLIYFQGNSAPDKSGLPSDRFSAERTGGSVSTLTIQRTQQEDSAVYLCASSPSGTAYEQYFGPGTRLTVT.

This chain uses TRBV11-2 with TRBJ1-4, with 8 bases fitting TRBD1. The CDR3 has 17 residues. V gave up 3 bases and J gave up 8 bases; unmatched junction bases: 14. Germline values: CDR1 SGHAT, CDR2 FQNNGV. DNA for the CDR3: TGTGCCAGCAGCTTCATCCCGCACAACAGGGGGGGAGAAAAACTGTTTTTT. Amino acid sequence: CASSFIPHNRGGEKLFF. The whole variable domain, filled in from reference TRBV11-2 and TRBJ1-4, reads EAGVAQSPRYKIIEKRQSVAFWCNPISGHATLYWYQQILGQGPKLLIQFQNNGVVDDSQLPKDRFSAERLKGVDSTLKIQPAKLEDSAVYLCASSFIPHNRGGEKLFFGSGTQLSVL.

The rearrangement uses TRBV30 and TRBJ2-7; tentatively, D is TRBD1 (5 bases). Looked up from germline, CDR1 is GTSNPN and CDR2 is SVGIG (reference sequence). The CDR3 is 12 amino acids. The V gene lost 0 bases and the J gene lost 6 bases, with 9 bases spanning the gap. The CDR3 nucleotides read TGTGCCTGGAGTGTAAGGGGAAGCGAGCAGTACTTC. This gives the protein CAWSVRGSEQYF.

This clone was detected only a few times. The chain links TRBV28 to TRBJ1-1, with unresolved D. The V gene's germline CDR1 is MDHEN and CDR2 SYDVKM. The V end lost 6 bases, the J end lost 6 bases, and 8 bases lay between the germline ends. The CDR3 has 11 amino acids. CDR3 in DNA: TGTGCCAGCAGAACCTACGCTGAAGCTTTCTTT. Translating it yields CASRTYAEAFF.

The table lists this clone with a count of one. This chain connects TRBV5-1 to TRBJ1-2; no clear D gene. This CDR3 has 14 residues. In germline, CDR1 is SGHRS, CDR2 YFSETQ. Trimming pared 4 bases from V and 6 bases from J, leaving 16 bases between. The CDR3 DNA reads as TGCGCCAGCAGCCCGGATGGAGGGATAGATGGCTACACCTTC. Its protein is CASSPDGGIDGYTF.

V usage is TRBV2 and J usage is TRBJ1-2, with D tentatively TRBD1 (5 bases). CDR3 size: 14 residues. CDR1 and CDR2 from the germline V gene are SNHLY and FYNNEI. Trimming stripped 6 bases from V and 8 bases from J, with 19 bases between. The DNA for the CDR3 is TGTGCCAGCAGCCGGGGAGGGGCTCGGCGGGGCTACACCTTC. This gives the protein CASSRGGARRGYTF.

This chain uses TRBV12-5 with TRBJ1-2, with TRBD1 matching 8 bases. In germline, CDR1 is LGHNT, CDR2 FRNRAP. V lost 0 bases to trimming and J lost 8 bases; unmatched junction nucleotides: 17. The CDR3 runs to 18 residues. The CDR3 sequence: CASGLVLGMSGTGDGYTF. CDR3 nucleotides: TGTGCTAGTGGTTTGGTACTGGGAATGAGTGGGACAGGAGACGGCTACACCTTC.

CDR3 amino acids: CASSEQGQGAFEEHF. CDR3 bases: TGTGCCAGCAGTGAACAGGGGCAGGGAGCGTTTGAAGAGCATTTT. J is TRBJ1-5 and V is TRBV6-1, with a tentative D call TRBD1 (6 bases). The CDR3 sequence is 15 residues long. Trimming pared 2 bases from V and 14 bases from J, leaving 22 bases between. Germline CDR1 MNHNS, CDR2 SASEGT.

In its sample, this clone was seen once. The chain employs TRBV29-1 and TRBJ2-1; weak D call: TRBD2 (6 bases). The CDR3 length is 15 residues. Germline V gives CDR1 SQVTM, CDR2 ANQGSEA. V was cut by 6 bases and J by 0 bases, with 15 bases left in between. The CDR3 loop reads CSVGPRGGSYNEQFF. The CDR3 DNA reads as TGCAGCGTAGGTCCTCGGGGAGGCTCCTACAATGAGCAGTTCTTC.

The CDR3: CASSRTSGSLSEQFF. CDR3 DNA sequence: TGTGCCAGCAGCCGAACTAGCGGGAGTCTTAGTGAGCAGTTCTTC. V and J are TRBV9 and TRBJ2-1; 11 nucleotides align to TRBD2. With 4 bases clipped from V and 9 bases from J, the junction kept 9 bases outside the gene matches. Germline-derived CDR1 and CDR2 are SGDLS and YYNGEE. The CDR3 runs to 15 residues.